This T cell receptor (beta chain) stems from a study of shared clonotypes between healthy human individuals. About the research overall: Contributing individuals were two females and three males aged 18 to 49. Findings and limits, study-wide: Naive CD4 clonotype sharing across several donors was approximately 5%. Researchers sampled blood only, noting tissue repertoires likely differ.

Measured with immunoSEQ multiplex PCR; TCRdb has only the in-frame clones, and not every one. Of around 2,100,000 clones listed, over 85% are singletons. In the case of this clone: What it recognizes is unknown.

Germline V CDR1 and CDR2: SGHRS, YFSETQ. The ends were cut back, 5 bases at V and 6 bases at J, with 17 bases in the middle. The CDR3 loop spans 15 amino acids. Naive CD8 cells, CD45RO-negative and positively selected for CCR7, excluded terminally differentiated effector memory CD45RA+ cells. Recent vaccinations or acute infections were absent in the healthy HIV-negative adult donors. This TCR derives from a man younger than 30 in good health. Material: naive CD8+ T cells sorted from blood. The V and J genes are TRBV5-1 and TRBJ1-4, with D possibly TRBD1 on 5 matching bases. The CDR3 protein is CASRDAGLGDEKLFF. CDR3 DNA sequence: TGCGCCAGCAGGGATGCAGGGCTAGGGGATGAAAAACTGTTTTTT.